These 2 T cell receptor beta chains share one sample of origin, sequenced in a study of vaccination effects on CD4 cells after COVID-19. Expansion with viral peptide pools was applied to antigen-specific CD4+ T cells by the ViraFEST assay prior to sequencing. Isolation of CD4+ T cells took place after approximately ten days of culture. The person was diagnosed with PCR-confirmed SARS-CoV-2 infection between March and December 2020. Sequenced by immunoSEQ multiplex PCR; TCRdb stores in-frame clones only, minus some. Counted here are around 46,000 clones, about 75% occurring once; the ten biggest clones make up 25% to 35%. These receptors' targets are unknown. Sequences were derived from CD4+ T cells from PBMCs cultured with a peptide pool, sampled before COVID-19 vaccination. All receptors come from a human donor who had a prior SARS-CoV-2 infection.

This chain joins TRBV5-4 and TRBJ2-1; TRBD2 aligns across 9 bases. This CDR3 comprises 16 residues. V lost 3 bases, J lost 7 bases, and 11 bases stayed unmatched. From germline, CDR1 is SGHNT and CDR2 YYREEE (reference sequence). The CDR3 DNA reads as TGTGCCAGCAGCTGGGGTGGGCGACTAGCGGATAATGAGCAGTTCTTC. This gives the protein CASSWGGRLADNEQFF.

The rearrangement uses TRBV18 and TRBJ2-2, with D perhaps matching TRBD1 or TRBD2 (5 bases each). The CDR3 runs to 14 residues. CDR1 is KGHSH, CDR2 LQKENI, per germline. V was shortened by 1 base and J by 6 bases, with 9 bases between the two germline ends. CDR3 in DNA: TGTGCCAGCTCACCACAGGGGACCGCCGGGGAGCTGTTTTTT. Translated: CASSPQGTAGELFF.